This is a list of T cell receptor beta chains from one sample in a study of OX40 agonist ivuxolimab in advanced cancers. Clones were sequenced by immunoSEQ multiplex PCR, and TCRdb holds only the in-frame ones, with some missing. The data hold roughly 80,000 clones, with roughly 82% observed a single time. Sequenced here: CD4+ or CD8+ T cells sorted from blood, sampled in a trial of the OX40 agonist ivuxolimab. These receptors all stem from an adult with an advanced solid tumor such as melanoma, head and neck, liver or kidney cancer. Both conserved end residues are part of each CDR3. D genes are given only for firm matches. Clone size is stated in some rows and not others, as once, few, many or a class when expanded.

v_call	cdr3_length	j_call	clone_size	d_call	cdr3_aa	cdr3_nt
TRBV11-2	14	TRBJ1-3	-	-	CASSPWTSGNTIYF	TGTGCCAGCAGCCCGTGGACCTCTGGAAACACCATATATTTT
TRBV5-6	14	TRBJ2-7	-	TRBD1	CASSGQGTGGEQYF	TGTGCCAGCAGCGGACAGGGAACAGGGGGCGAGCAGTACTTC
TRBV7-2	14	TRBJ1-4	-	-	CASSPEFNSEKLFF	TGTGCCAGCAGCCCGGAATTTAACAGCGAAAAACTGTTTTTT
TRBV5-5	18	TRBJ1-6	-	TRBD1	CASSPWTTGGRYNSPLHF	TGTGCCAGCAGCCCGTGGACAACAGGGGGCCGGTATAATTCACCCCTCCACTTT
TRBV18	15	TRBJ2-7	-	-	CASSLGPQGTYEQYF	TGTGCCAGCTCACTAGGGCCACAGGGCACCTACGAGCAGTACTTC
TRBV25-1	14	TRBJ1-2	-	-	CASTAQGRGYGYTF	TGTGCCAGCACAGCTCAGGGCCGTGGCTATGGCTACACCTTC
TRBV30	12	TRBJ1-3	once	-	CASNRVANTIYF	TGTGCCTCTAACAGGGTGGCAAACACCATATATTTT
TRBV23-1	16	TRBJ2-5	-	-	CASSQRGHLFQETQYF	TGCGCCAGCAGTCAAAGGGGACATCTCTTCCAAGAGACCCAGTACTTC
TRBV2	16	TRBJ2-7	-	TRBD2	CASSGGGGLSSYEQYF	TGTGCCAGCAGTGGCGGCGGGGGTCTCAGCTCCTACGAGCAGTACTTC
TRBV7-2	14	TRBJ2-1	-	-	CASSLGQGSNEQFF	TGTGCCAGCAGCTTAGGGCAGGGAAGCAATGAGCAGTTCTTC
TRBV7-6	13	TRBJ1-5	-	-	CASSQFDNQPQHF	TGTGCCAGCAGCCAATTCGACAATCAGCCCCAGCATTTT
TRBV6-1	12	TRBJ1-2	-	-	CASRPEFYGYTF	TGTGCCAGCAGGCCTGAATTCTATGGCTACACCTTC
TRBV5-1	15	TRBJ2-5	-	TRBD2	CASSSGLAGGIEQYF	TGCGCCAGCAGTTCCGGACTAGCGGGAGGGATTGAGCAGTACTTC
TRBV18	14	TRBJ1-1	-	-	CASSRQGSEAEAFF	TGTGCCAGCTCTCGCCAGGGAAGTGAGGCTGAAGCTTTCTTT
TRBV7-3	15	TRBJ2-1	-	TRBD2	CASSLERGAYNEQFF	TGTGCCAGCAGCTTAGAGCGGGGGGCCTACAATGAGCAGTTCTTC
TRBV7-2	14	TRBJ2-7	-	-	CASSLPGKPYEQYF	TGTGCCAGCAGCTTACCCGGGAAACCCTACGAGCAGTACTTC
TRBV7-9	16	TRBJ1-3	-	-	CASSPRGEISGNTIYF	TGTGCCAGCAGCCCTCGGGGGGAGATATCTGGAAACACCATATATTTT
TRBV5-1	15	TRBJ2-2	-	-	CASSLAVGSAGELFF	TGCGCCAGCAGTCTGGCGGTTGGGTCCGCCGGGGAGCTGTTTTTT
TRBV4-3	15	TRBJ1-2	-	-	CASSQKWDGDYGYTF	TGCGCCAGCAGCCAAAAGTGGGACGGGGACTATGGCTACACCTTC
TRBV5-6	15	TRBJ2-7	-	TRBD1	CASSGRTGSVHEQYF	TGTGCCAGCAGCGGACGGACAGGGAGCGTCCACGAGCAGTACTTC
TRBV19	13	TRBJ1-2	-	TRBD1	CASRQGGSYGYTF	TGTGCCAGTCGACAGGGAGGGAGCTATGGCTACACCTTC
TRBV7-9	13	TRBJ1-1	-	-	CASSDRLNTEAFF	TGTGCCAGCAGCGACAGGCTGAACACTGAAGCTTTCTTT
TRBV30	15	TRBJ1-2	-	TRBD1	CAWRPGTGKNYGYTF	TGTGCCTGGAGGCCCGGGACAGGGAAGAACTATGGCTACACCTTC
TRBV27	16	TRBJ1-5	-	TRBD1	CASSLRGTGWNQPQHF	TGTGCCAGCAGCCTCCGGGGGACAGGGTGGAATCAGCCCCAGCATTTT
TRBV4-2	15	TRBJ2-7	few	TRBD2	CASSPGLAGSYEQYF	TGTGCCAGCAGCCCGGGACTAGCGGGCTCCTACGAGCAGTACTTC
TRBV5-4	14	TRBJ1-1	-	-	CASSLFGPNTEAFF	TGTGCCAGCAGCTTGTTCGGCCCGAACACTGAAGCTTTCTTT